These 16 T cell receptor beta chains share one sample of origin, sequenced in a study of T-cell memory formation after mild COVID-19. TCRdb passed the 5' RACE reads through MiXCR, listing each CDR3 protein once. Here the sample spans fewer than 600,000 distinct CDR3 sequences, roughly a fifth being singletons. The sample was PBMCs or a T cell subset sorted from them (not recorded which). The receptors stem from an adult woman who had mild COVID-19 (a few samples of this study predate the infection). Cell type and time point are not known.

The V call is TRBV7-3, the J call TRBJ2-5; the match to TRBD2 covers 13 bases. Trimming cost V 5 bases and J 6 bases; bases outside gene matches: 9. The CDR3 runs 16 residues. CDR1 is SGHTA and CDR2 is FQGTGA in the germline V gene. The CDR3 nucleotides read TGTGCCAGCAGCCCCCAACTAGCGGGAGGGGTGAAGACCCAGTACTTC. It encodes CASSPQLAGGVKTQYF.

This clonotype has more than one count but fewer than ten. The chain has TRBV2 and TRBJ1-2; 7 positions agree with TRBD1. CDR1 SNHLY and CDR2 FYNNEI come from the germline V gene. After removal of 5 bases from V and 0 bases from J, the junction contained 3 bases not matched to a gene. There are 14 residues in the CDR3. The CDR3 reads CASSRDSTNYGYTF. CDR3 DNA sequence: TGTGCCAGCAGTCGGGACAGCACTAACTATGGCTACACCTTC.

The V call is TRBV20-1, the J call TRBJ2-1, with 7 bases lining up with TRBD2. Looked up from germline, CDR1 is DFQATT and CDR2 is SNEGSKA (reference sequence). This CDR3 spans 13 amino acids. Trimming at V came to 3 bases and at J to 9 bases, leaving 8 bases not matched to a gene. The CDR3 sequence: CSARMGGRGEQFF. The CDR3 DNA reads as TGCAGTGCTAGGATGGGCGGGAGAGGTGAGCAGTTCTTC.

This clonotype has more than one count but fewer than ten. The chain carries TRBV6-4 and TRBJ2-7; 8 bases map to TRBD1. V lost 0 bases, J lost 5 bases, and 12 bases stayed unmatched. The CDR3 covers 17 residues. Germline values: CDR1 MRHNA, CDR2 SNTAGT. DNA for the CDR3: TGTGCCAGCAGTGACTCGACAGGGGAAGGAGAAACCCACGAGCAGTACTTC. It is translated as CASSDSTGEGETHEQYF.

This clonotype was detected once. CDR3 amino acids: CASSEQGTNQPQHF. In nucleotides, the CDR3 is TGTGCCAGCAGTGAACAGGGAACGAATCAGCCCCAGCATTTT. The V call is TRBV6-1, the J call TRBJ1-5, with D possibly being TRBD1 (5 bases). The germline gives CDR1 MNHNS, CDR2 SASEGT. The V gene lost 2 bases and the J gene lost 4 bases, with 9 bases spanning the gap. The CDR3 length is 14 residues.

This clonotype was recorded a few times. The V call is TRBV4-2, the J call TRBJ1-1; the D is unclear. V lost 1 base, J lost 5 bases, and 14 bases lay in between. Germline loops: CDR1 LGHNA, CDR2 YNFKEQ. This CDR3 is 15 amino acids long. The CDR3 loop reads CASSQAVLGLTEAFF. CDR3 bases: TGTGCCAGCAGCCAAGCGGTGCTGGGGTTGACTGAAGCTTTCTTT.

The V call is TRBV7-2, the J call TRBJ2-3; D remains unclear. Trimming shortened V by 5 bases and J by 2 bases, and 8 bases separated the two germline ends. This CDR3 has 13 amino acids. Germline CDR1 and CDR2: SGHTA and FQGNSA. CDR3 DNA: TGTGCCAGCAGCCCGAGCTTCACAGATACGCAGTATTTT. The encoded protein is CASSPSFTDTQYF.

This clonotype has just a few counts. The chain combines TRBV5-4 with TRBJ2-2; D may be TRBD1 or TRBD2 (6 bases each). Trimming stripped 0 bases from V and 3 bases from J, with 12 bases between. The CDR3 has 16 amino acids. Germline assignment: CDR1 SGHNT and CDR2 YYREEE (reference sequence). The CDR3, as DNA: TGTGCCAGCAGCTTGGGCCGGAGGGGGGACACCGGGGAGCTGTTTTTT. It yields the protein CASSLGRRGDTGELFF.

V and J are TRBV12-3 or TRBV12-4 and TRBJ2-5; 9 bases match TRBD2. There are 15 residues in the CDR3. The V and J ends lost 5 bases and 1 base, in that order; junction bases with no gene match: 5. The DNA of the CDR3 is TGTGCCAGCAGTCCAGGGACTAGCTCCCAAGAGACCCAGTACTTC. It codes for CASSPGTSSQETQYF.

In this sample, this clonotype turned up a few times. The CDR3 loop reads CASSQGSGSSYNSPLHF. DNA of the CDR3: TGCGCCAGCAGCCAAGGTTCAGGGAGCTCCTATAATTCACCCCTCCACTTT. V and J are TRBV4-3 and TRBJ1-6; maybe TRBD1 (5 bases). The CDR3 is made up of 17 amino acids. Trimming shortened V by 1 base and J by 0 bases, and 10 bases separated the two germline ends. CDR1 and CDR2 from the germline V gene are LGHNA and YSLEER.

CDR3 bases: TGCAGTGCTGCCAAGGGGGGGAGCTCCTACGAGCAGTACTTC. Its protein is CSAAKGGSSYEQYF. The rearrangement uses TRBV20-1 and TRBJ2-7, with D possibly matching TRBD2 (7 bases). Germline V gene lookup returns CDR1 DFQATT and CDR2 SNEGSKA (reference sequence). This CDR3 is built from 14 residues. The germline V and J ends were trimmed by 5 bases and 0 bases, with 14 bases remaining between them.

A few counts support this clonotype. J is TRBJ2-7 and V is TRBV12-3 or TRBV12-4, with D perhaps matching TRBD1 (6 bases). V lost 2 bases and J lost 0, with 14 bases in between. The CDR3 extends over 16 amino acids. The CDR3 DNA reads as TGTGCCAGCAGTTTAACCCCGACAGGTAACTCCTACGAGCAGTACTTC. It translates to CASSLTPTGNSYEQYF.

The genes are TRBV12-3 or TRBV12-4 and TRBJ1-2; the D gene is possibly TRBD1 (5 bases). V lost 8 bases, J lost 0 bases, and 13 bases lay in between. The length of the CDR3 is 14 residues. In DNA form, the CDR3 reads TGTGCCAGCCACCCCTCAGGGTCTAACTATGGCTACACCTTC. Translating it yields CASHPSGSNYGYTF.

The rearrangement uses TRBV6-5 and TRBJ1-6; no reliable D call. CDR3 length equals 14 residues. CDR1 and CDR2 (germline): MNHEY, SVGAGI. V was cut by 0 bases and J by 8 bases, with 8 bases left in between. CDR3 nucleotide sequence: TGTGCCAGCAGTTACTCGCTCGGGGATTCACCCCTCCACTTT. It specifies CASSYSLGDSPLHF.

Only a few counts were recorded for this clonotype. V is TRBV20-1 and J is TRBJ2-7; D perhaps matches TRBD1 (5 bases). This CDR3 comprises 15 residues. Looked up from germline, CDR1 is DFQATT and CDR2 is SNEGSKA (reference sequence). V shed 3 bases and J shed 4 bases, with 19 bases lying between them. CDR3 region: CSARAFRAGIYEQYF. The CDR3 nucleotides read TGCAGTGCTAGGGCCTTCAGGGCCGGAATATACGAGCAGTACTTC.

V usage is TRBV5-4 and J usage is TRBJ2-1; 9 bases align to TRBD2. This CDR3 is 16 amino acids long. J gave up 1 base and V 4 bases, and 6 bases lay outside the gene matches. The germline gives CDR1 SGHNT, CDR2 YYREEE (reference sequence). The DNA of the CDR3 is TGTGCCAGCAGCATAGCGGGAGAACAATCCTACAATGAGCAGTTCTTC. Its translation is CASSIAGEQSYNEQFF. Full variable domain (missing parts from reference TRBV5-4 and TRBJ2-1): ETGVTQSPTHLIKTRGQQVTLRCSSQSGHNTVSWYQQALGQGPQFIFQYYREEENGRGNFPPRFSGLQFPNYSSELNVNALELDDSALYLCASSIAGEQSYNEQFFGPGTRLTVL.